The following is a TCR beta chain sequence with its context. Its antigen has not been determined. No clone much larger than this one lies a single base away; base qualities are absent. This specimen comes from a study of shared clonotypes between healthy human individuals (dated by TCRdb to the early 2020s). At the level of the whole study: The cohort comprised a couple of women and three men aged 18 to 49 years. To estimate repertoire size and how much clonotype sharing occurs between individuals, the study deeply sequenced the blood TCR repertoires of about 5 healthy adults. Libraries were prepared and TCR repertoires were sequenced by different laboratories using diverse techniques, in order to increase sequencing depth and limit assay-specific biases. Per donor, leukapheresis produced somewhere between about 0.9 and 10 billion PBMCs.

Healthy HIV-negative adults with no recently reported acute infections or vaccinations were included as donors. All donors were Caucasian adults living in Nashville, Tennessee, USA. For unsorted samples, 90 million or so PBMCs were counted and genomic DNA was extracted with the QIAamp DNA Blood Mini kit. After blood collection by leukapheresis, PBMCs were isolated using Ficoll-Histopaque density gradient centrifugation and then cryopreserved in the vapor phase of liquid nitrogen. General conclusions and limits of the study: Sampling was restricted to blood, and TCR repertoires in tissues likely differ from the TCR repertoires found in blood. Pairwise subsampling indicated that sequencing depth was expected to affect the degree of clonotype sharing among donors. Because the study included only a small number of donors, the genetic and exposure-history diversity represented was limited.

TCR CDR3 regions were amplified from genomic DNA by multiplex PCR using the deep immunoSEQ assay. For each cell subset, the extracted genomic DNA was distributed evenly across all wells of several immunoSEQ 96-well plates, and each plate served as one replicate. For unsorted PBMC, each replicate PCR was loaded with 300 to 350 ng genomic DNA, equivalent to tens of thousands of T cell genomes. Unsorted PBMC genomic DNA was sequenced across ten immunoSEQ deep assay plates. Purified libraries were quantified with a Qubit 3.0 fluorometer, sized on a Bioanalyzer 2100, and re-quantified with the KAPA Library Quantification kit. Every immunoSEQ 96-well plate was sequenced on a dedicated single-read 150-cycle Illumina NextSeq 550 flow cell. The paper's processing steps were these. Because the immunoSEQ output held only junctional sequences and lacked quality scores, the filtering could not match the filtering applied to full-length reads. To assign V/J genes and CDR3, sequences were annotated using PyIR, a Python wrapper for IgBLAST v1.9, with IMGT germline references. Any read was removed if the V/J assignment was weak (E-value above 1e-6), the CDR3 was missing, or the read contained stop codons, out-of-frame junctions, or ambiguous translated residues. A V3J clonotype was defined by an identical inferred V gene, J gene, and CDR3 amino acid sequence. The percentage overlap between two repertoires was calculated by dividing the number of shared unique clonotypes by the size of the smaller repertoire. RTK rarefaction, the Chao1 estimator, and Recon v2.1 estimates of unobserved clonotypes were used to assess repertoire richness. Held by TCRdb, this immuneACCESS table contains in-frame sequences only and omits some clones. Under half of the omission traces to an unresolved V gene where checked; the cause of the rest is unknown. D and trimming were read from the DNA, whereas the V and J calls and clone size are those reported in that table. For this sample the table gives roughly 500,000 clones, of which about 76% were detected only once. Under 15% of the sample is in the top ten clones.

The CDR3 numbers 15 residues from cysteine through phenylalanine. The CDR3 DNA has 45 bases and is translated from base 1. CDR1 and CDR2 are drawn from the germline V gene (reference sequence): GTSNPN, SVGIG. Here V drops 2 bases and J drops 0 bases, and the junction holds 6 bases not matched to any gene. The TCR comes from a woman between 40 and 50 years old in good health. Some clones in this sample may be carry-over from other donors' samples. The rearrangement joined TRBV30 to TRBJ2-5; 7 junctional bases match TRBD1. The sample consisted of PBMCs. The CDR3 in this case is CAWSPQTGYQETQYF. In nucleotide form, the sequence is TGTGCCTGGAGTCCACAGACAGGGTACCAAGAGACCCAGTACTTC. The CDR3 plus the reference TRBV30 and TRBJ2-5 genes for the other parts give the full variable domain: SQTIHQWPATLVQPVGSPLSLECTVEGTSNPNLYWYRQAAGRGLQLLFYSVGIGQISSEVPQNLSASRPQDRQFILSSKKLLLSDSGFYLCAWSPQTGYQETQYFGPGTRLLVL.